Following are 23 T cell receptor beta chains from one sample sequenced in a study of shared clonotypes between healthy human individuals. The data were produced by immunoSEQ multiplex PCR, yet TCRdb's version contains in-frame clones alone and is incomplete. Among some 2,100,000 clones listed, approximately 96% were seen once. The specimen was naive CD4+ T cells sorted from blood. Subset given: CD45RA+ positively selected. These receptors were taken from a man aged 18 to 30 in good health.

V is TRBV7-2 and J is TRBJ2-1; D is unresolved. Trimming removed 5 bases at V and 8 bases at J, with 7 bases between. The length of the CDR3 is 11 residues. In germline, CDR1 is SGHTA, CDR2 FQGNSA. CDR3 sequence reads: CASSESYEQFF. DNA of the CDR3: TGTGCCAGCAGCGAGAGCTATGAGCAGTTCTTC.

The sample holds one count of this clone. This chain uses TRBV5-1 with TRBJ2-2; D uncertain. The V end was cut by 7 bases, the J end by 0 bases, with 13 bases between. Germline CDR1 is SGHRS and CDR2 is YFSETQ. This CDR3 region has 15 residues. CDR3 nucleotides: TGCGCCAGCGGCCCGGAATCGGCGAACACCGGGGAGCTGTTTTTT. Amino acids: CASGPESANTGELFF.

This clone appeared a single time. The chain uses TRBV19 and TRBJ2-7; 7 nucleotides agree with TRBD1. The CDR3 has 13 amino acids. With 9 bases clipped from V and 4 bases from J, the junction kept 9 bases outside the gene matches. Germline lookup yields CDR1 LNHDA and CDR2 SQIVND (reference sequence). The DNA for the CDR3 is TGTGCCAGCTACGGGACAGATTTTTACGAGCAGTACTTC. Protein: CASYGTDFYEQYF.

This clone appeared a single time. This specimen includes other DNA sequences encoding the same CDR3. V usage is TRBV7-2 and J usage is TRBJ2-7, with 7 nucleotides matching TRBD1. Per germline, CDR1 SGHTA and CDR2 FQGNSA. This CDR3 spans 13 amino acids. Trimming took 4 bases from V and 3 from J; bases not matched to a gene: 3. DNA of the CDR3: TGTGCCAGCAGCTCCGACAGGGTCTACGAGCAGTACTTC. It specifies CASSSDRVYEQYF.

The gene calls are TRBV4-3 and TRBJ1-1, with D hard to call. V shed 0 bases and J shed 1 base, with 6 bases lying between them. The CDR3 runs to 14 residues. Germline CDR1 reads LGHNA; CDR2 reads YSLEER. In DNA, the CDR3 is TGCGCCAGCAGCCAAGATACGGCGAACACTGAAGCTTTCTTT. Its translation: CASSQDTANTEAFF.

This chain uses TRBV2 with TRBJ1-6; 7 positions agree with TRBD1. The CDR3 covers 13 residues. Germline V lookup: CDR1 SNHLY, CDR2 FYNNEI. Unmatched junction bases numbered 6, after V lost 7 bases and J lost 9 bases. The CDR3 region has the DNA TGTGCCAGCAACCGACAGGGAGGTTCACCCCTCCACTTT. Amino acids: CASNRQGGSPLHF.

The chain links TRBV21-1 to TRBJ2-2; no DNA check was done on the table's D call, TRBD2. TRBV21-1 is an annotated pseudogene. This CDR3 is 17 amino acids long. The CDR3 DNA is TGTGCCAGCAGCAAAGCGGGGGGACCGAGGAACACCGGGGAGCTGTTTTTT. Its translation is CASSKAGGPRNTGELFF.

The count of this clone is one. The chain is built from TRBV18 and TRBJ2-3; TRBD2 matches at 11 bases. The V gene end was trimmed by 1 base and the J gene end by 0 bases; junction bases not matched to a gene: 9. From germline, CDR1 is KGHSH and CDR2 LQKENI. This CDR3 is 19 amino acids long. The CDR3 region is CASSPLSLSGRASTDTQYF. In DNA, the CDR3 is TGTGCCAGCTCACCACTTTCCCTTAGCGGGAGGGCCAGCACAGATACGCAGTATTTT.

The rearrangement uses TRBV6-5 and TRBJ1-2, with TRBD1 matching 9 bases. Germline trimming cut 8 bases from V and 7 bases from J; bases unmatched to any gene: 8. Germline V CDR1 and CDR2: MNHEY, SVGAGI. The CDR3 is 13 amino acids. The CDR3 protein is CASANRGQAGYTF. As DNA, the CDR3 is TGTGCCAGCGCGAACAGGGGGCAAGCTGGCTACACCTTC.

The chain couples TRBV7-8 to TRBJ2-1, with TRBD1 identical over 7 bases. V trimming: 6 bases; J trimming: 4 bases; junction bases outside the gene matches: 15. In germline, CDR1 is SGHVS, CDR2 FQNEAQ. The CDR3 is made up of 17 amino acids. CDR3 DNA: TGTGCCAGCAGGATTGGGGGACAGACCAAAATTTACAATGAGCAGTTCTTC. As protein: CASRIGGQTKIYNEQFF.

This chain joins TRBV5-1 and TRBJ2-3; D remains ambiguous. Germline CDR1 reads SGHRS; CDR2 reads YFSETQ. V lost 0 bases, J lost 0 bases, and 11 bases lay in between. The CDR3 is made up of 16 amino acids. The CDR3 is CASSLAMGFSTDTQYF. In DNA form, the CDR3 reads TGCGCCAGCAGCTTGGCAATGGGATTTAGCACAGATACGCAGTATTTT.

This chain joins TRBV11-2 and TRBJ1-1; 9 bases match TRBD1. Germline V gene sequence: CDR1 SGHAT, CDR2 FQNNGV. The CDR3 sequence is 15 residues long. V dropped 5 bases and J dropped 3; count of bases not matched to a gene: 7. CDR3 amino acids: CASSPGQGQDTEAFF. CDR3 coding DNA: TGTGCCAGCAGCCCCGGACAGGGGCAAGACACTGAAGCTTTCTTT.

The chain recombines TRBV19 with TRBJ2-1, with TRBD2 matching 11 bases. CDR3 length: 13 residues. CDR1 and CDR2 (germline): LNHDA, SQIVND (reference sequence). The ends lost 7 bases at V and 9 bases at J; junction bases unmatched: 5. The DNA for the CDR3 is TGTGCCAGTAAGAGAACTAGCGGGGGTGAGCAGTTCTTC. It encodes CASKRTSGGEQFF.

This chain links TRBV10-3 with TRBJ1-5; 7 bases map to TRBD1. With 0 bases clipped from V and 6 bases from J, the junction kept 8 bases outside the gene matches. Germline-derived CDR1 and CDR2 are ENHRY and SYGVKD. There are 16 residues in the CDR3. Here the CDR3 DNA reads TGTGCCATCAGTGAGTCTAGGGGGCCGGCGGGTCAGCCCCAGCATTTT. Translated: CAISESRGPAGQPQHF.

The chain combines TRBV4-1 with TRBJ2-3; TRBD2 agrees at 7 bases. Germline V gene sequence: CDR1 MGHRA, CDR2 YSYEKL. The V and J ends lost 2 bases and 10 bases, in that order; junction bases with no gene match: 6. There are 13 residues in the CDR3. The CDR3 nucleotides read TGCGCCAGCAGCCAATCCGGACTAGAGGCGCAGTATTTT. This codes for CASSQSGLEAQYF.

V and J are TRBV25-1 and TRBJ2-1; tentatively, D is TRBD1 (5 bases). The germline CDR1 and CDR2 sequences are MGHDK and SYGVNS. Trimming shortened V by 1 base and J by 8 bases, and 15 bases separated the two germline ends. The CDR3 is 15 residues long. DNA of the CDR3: TGTGCCAGCAGTGAATCCCTAGGGGCGCGCGATGAGCAGTTCTTC. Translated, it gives CASSESLGARDEQFF.

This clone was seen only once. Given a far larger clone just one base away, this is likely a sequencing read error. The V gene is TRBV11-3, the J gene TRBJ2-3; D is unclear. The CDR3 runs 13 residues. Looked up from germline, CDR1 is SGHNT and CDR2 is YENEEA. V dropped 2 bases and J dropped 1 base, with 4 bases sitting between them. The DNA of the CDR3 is TGTGCCAGCAGCTTACCGGGCACAGATACGCAGTATTTT. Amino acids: CASSLPGTDTQYF.

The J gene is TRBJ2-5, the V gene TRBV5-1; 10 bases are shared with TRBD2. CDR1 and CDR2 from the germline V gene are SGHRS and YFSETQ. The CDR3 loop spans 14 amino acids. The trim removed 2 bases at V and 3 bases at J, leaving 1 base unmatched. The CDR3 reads CASSFTSGKETQYF. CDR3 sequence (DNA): TGCGCCAGCAGCTTCACTAGCGGGAAAGAGACCCAGTACTTC. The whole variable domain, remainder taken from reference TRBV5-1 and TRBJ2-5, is KAGVTQTPRYLIKTRGQQVTLSCSPISGHRSVSWYQQTPGQGLQFLFEYFSETQRNKGNFPGRFSGRQFSNSRSEMNVSTLELGDSALYLCASSFTSGKETQYFGPGTRLLVL.

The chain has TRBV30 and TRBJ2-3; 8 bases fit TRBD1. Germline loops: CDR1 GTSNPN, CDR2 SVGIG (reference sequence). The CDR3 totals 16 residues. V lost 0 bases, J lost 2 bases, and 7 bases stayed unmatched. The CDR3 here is CAWSVRRQGITDTQYF. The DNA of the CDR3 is TGTGCCTGGAGTGTACGAAGACAGGGGATCACAGATACGCAGTATTTT.

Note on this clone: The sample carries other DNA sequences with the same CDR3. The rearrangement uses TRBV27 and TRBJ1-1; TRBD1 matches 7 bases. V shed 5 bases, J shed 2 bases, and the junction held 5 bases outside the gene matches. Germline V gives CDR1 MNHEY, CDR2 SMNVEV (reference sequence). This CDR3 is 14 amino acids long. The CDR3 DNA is TGTGCCAGCAGTCCACGACAGGGTAACACTGAAGCTTTCTTT. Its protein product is CASSPRQGNTEAFF.

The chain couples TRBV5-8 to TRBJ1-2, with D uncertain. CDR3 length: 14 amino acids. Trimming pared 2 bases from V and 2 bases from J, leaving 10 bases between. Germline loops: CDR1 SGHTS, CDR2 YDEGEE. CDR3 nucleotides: TGTGCCAGCAGCTTTGAAGTCAGAAACTATGGCTACACCTTC. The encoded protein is CASSFEVRNYGYTF.

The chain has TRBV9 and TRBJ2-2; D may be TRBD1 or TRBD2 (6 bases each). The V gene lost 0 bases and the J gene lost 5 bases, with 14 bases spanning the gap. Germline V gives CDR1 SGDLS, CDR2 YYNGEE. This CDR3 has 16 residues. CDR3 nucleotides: TGTGCCAGCAGCGTAGATGGGGGGCTGTGGACCGGGGAGCTGTTTTTT. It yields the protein CASSVDGGLWTGELFF.

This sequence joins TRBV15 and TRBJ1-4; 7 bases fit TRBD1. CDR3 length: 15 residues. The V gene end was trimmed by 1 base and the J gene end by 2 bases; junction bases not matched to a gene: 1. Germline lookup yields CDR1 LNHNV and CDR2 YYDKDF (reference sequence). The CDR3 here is CATSRVTGTNEKLFF. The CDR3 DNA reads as TGTGCCACCAGCAGAGTGACAGGGACTAATGAAAAACTGTTTTTT.